The 14 T cell receptor beta chains reported below all come from one sample, sequenced in a study of cytomegalovirus exposure and HLA in healthy donors. Profiled with immunoSEQ multiplex PCR; TCRdb holds only in-frame clones, not every one. The sample has about 120,000 clones; 89% are singletons. Sequenced: PBMCs. These TCRs come from a young woman in good health and CMV-seronegative.

This chain connects TRBV28 to TRBJ2-7; TRBD2 aligns across 11 bases. V lost 6 bases and J lost 4; bases outside the gene matches: 5. Germline CDR1 MDHEN, CDR2 SYDVKM. The CDR3 consists of 14 residues. The CDR3 loop is CASRASGRSYEQYF. The CDR3 DNA reads as TGTGCCAGCAGAGCTAGCGGGAGGTCTTACGAGCAGTACTTC.

This chain connects TRBV29-1 to TRBJ2-5; the match to TRBD2 covers 10 bases. This CDR3 has 17 residues. Looked up from germline, CDR1 is SQVTM and CDR2 is ANQGSEA. V lost 0 bases to trimming and J lost 5 bases; unmatched junction nucleotides: 12. The CDR3 coding sequence is TGCAGCGTTGAAGATGGGAATAGCGGGAGGAGATGGGAGACCCAGTACTTC. It is translated as CSVEDGNSGRRWETQYF. Variable domain in full (rest from reference TRBV29-1 and TRBJ2-5): SAVISQKPSRDICQRGTSLTIQCQVDSQVTMMFWYRQQPGQSLTLIATANQGSEATYESGFVIDKFPISRPNLTFSTLTVSNMSPEDSSIYLCSVEDGNSGRRWETQYFGPGTRLLVL.

The chain recombines TRBV6-1 with TRBJ1-2, with D perhaps matching TRBD1 (6 bases). Trimming took off 6 bases at V and 6 bases at J, with 14 bases between the two ends. The CDR3 consists of 13 residues. Germline V gene data show CDR1 as MNHNS and CDR2 as SASEGT. The CDR3 nucleotides are TGTGCCAGCAGCCCACAGAACAGGGATGGCTACACCTTC. Translation gives CASSPQNRDGYTF.

The chain recombines TRBV19 with TRBJ2-5, with TRBD1 identical over 10 bases. CDR3 length equals 11 residues. The V gene's germline CDR1 is LNHDA and CDR2 SQIVND (reference sequence). J gave up 5 bases and V 10 bases, and 1 base lay outside the gene matches. The DNA of the CDR3 is TGTGCCACGACAGGGGGCGAGACCCAGTACTTC. Protein sequence: CATTGGETQYF. Based on the CDR3 plus reference TRBV19 and TRBJ2-5, the full variable domain is DGGITQSPKYLFRKEGQNVTLSCEQNLNHDAMYWYRQDPGQGLRLIYYSQIVNDFQKGDIAEGYSVSREKKESFPLTVTSAQKNPTAFYLCATTGGETQYFGPGTRLLVL.

This chain links TRBV2 with TRBJ1-1; D not certain. CDR3 length: 12 residues. CDR1 is SNHLY, CDR2 FYNNEI, per germline. V lost 3 bases, J lost 8 bases, and 10 bases lay in between. CDR3 sequence: CASSDAAIEAFF. In DNA form, the CDR3 reads TGTGCCAGCAGTGACGCGGCGATCGAAGCTTTCTTT.

Concerning this clone: Distinct nucleotide sequences in the sample also encode this CDR3. The V and J genes are TRBV7-2 and TRBJ2-1; 14 positions agree with TRBD2. The germline CDR1 and CDR2 sequences are SGHTA and FQGNSA. This CDR3 has 18 amino acids. V was pared by 1 base and J by 3 bases, with 5 bases of the junction left unmatched. The CDR3 is CASSLEGTSGRFYNEQFF. Written as DNA, the CDR3 is TGTGCCAGCAGCTTAGAGGGGACTAGCGGGAGATTCTACAATGAGCAGTTCTTC.

The chain is built from TRBV4-1 and TRBJ2-7, with TRBD2 matching 13 bases. Germline values: CDR1 MGHRA, CDR2 YSYEKL. The CDR3 is 16 amino acids. J lost 6 bases, V lost 3 bases, and 8 bases had no gene match. The CDR3 protein is CASSQIGGLAGIEQYF. The CDR3 DNA is TGCGCCAGCAGCCAGATAGGGGGACTAGCGGGAATCGAGCAGTACTTC.

The V gene is TRBV5-1, the J gene TRBJ2-3, with 11 positions matching TRBD2. V shed 7 bases, J shed 5 bases, and the junction held 12 bases outside the gene matches. CDR1 is SGHRS, CDR2 YFSETQ, per germline. The CDR3 is 16 residues long. The CDR3 DNA sequence: TGCGCCAGCTCCATGGGACTAGCGGTCCTGGGAGATACGCAGTATTTT. Its protein product is CASSMGLAVLGDTQYF.

The DNA for the CDR3 is TGTGCCAGCAGTTACACGGCAGGGATGGCTGAAGCTTTCTTT. Translating gives CASSYTAGMAEAFF. The gene calls are TRBV6-5 and TRBJ1-1; D possibly corresponds to TRBD1 (5 bases). The CDR3 runs 14 residues. Germline V gene lookup returns CDR1 MNHEY and CDR2 SVGAGI. Trimming removed 2 bases at V and 6 bases at J, with 13 bases between.

The V gene is TRBV9, the J gene TRBJ1-1; 8 bases fit TRBD1. The CDR3 runs to 15 residues. Germline V gives CDR1 SGDLS, CDR2 YYNGEE. J gave up 4 bases and V 3 bases, and 8 bases lay outside the gene matches. The CDR3 DNA reads as TGTGCCAGCAGCGCCCCAGGGGGCGCGGGCACTGAAGCTTTCTTT. This encodes CASSAPGGAGTEAFF.

This CDR3 reads CASSLQNADSFYGYTF. CDR3 in DNA: TGTGCCAGCAGCCTTCAGAACGCGGACAGTTTCTATGGCTACACCTTC. This sequence joins TRBV5-6 and TRBJ1-2; the D gene is possibly TRBD1 (6 bases). The V gene's germline CDR1 is SGHDT and CDR2 YYEEEE. This CDR3 region has 16 residues. V was pared by 4 bases and J by 4 bases, with 20 bases between.

The sample holds a few counts of this clone. This chain connects TRBV2 to TRBJ1-2; 9 nucleotides line up with TRBD1. CDR1 is SNHLY, CDR2 FYNNEI, per germline. This CDR3 has 15 residues. V dropped 0 bases and J dropped 6; count of bases not matched to a gene: 5. The CDR3, as DNA: TGTGCCAGCAGTGAAGCGCTACAGGGGGCGAATGGCTACACCTTC. Translated: CASSEALQGANGYTF. The complete variable domain, with remaining parts taken from reference TRBV2 and TRBJ1-2, reads EPEVTQTPSHQVTQMGQEVILRCVPISNHLYFYWYRQILGQKVEFLVSFYNNEISEKSEIFDDQFSVERPDGSNFTLKIRSTKLEDSAMYFCASSEALQGANGYTFGSGTRLTVV.

V gene TRBV7-9 combines with J gene TRBJ2-3; D may be TRBD2 (6 bases). Germline CDR1 SEHNR, CDR2 FQNEAQ (reference sequence). Trimming took off 2 bases at V and 4 bases at J, with 10 bases between the two ends. The CDR3 extends over 14 amino acids. In DNA, the CDR3 is TGTGCCAGCAGCTTAAGGGACTGGGCAGATACGCAGTATTTT. This translates into CASSLRDWADTQYF.

The CDR3 reads CASSLWPPETQYF. The CDR3 DNA follows: TGTGCCAGCAGCTTGTGGCCCCCTGAGACCCAGTACTTC. The chain joins TRBV5-6 to TRBJ2-5; D gene uncertain. The CDR3 sequence is 13 residues long. V was shortened by 1 base and J by 5 bases, with 9 bases between the two germline ends. Germline V gene data show CDR1 as SGHDT and CDR2 as YYEEEE.